This is a list of T cell receptor beta chains from one sample in a study of cytomegalovirus exposure and HLA in healthy donors. Here immunoSEQ multiplex PCR was the method, and the copy in TCRdb shows in-frame clones only, minus some. The sample has about 120,000 clones; 70% are singletons. The sequencing input was PBMCs. The receptors were sampled from a man aged 25-45 years in good health and CMV-seropositive. Both conserved end residues are part of each CDR3. A D gene is named only where the DNA matches it firmly. Clone size is shown for a subset of rows, as once, few, many or a class of expanded clone.

V gene	J gene	CDR3 length	D gene	clone size	CDR3 DNA	CDR3 protein
TRBV6-1	TRBJ2-2	15	.	.	TGTGCCAGCAGTGACCCTAGGGGGGGCAACGGGGAGCTGTTTTTT	CASSDPRGGNGELFF
TRBV5-1	TRBJ1-1	15	TRBD1	.	TGCGCCAGCAGCCCGCCGCAGGGGGATGGCACTGAAGCTTTCTTT	CASSPPQGDGTEAFF
TRBV2	TRBJ2-3	13	.	few	TGTGCCAGCAAGGGCTGGTCGGGGGATACGCAGTATTTT	CASKGWSGDTQYF
TRBV5-1	TRBJ1-2	14	.	.	TGCGCCAGCAACCCCAGCCCAGGGAACTATGGCTACACCTTC	CASNPSPGNYGYTF
TRBV11-2	TRBJ2-2	13	.	few	TGTGCCAGCAGCTCACAGGGCACCGGGGAGCTGTTTTTT	CASSSQGTGELFF
TRBV6-1	TRBJ2-7	15	TRBD2	.	TGTGCCAGCAGCGCCCGACTAGCGGGGTCCTACGAGCAGTACTTC	CASSARLAGSYEQYF
TRBV28	TRBJ1-5	16	TRBD1	.	TGTGCCAGCAGTCGGACAGGAAGGGCAGGAAATCAGCCCCAGCATTTT	CASSRTGRAGNQPQHF
TRBV30	TRBJ1-3	14	TRBD1	.	TGTGCCTGGAGCGCAGGGGGCGTCGGAAACACCATATATTTT	CAWSAGGVGNTIYF
TRBV6-5	TRBJ1-1	15	.	few	TGTGCCAGCAGTTACTCCGGAGGAATGAACACTGAAGCTTTCTTT	CASSYSGGMNTEAFF
TRBV7-9	TRBJ1-6	15	.	.	TGTGCCAGCAGCTTAGGCAGTCTTTATAATTCACCCCTCCACTTT	CASSLGSLYNSPLHF
TRBV4-2	TRBJ2-1	17	TRBD2	.	TGTGCCAGCAGCCAAGTCCTAGCGGGGGGGTCCTACAATGAGCAGTTCTTC	CASSQVLAGGSYNEQFF
TRBV29-1	TRBJ2-6	18	TRBD1	.	TGCAGCGTTGAAGATCCGGGACAGGGCAACTCTGGGGCCAACGTCCTGACTTTC	CSVEDPGQGNSGANVLTF
TRBV11-2	TRBJ1-3	17	TRBD1	.	TGTGCCAGCAGCTCGATCAGGGGGCGCAGGACTGGAAACACCATATATTTT	CASSSIRGRRTGNTIYF
TRBV25-1	TRBJ2-2	16	.	.	TGTGCCAGCAGTGAATCCACGGTCAAGTACACCGGGGAGCTGTTTTTT	CASSESTVKYTGELFF
TRBV5-6	TRBJ2-5	18	.	few	TGTGCCAGCAGCTTGCGATTGAAGAGGGCGGGAAGGCAAGAGACCCAGTACTTC	CASSLRLKRAGRQETQYF
TRBV5-4	TRBJ2-5	17	.	.	TGTGCCAGCAGCTTGGGTGCCGGGAGATTGGCCCAAGAGACCCAGTACTTC	CASSLGAGRLAQETQYF
TRBV6-5	TRBJ2-7	15	.	.	TGTGCCAGCAGTTACGCCCTATCCGCGGGCTACGAGCAGTACTTC	CASSYALSAGYEQYF
TRBV5-6	TRBJ1-2	13	.	few	TGTGCCAGCAGCTTGAGGCAGGGATATGGCTACACCTTC	CASSLRQGYGYTF
TRBV7-3	TRBJ1-1	12	.	once	TGTGCCAGCACCGCCGGACGGGGTGAAGCTTTCTTT	CASTAGRGEAFF
TRBV27	TRBJ1-2	14	.	.	TGTGCCAGCAGTAAAGGGAGATTAAACTATGGCTACACCTTC	CASSKGRLNYGYTF
TRBV7-9	TRBJ2-3	15	TRBD2	few	TGTGCCAGCACCTCTAGCGGAGCGCCCACAGATACGCAGTATTTT	CASTSSGAPTDTQYF
TRBV21-1	TRBJ2-3	19	.	.	TGTGCCAGCAGCAAAAGGCCCGTGTGGCTAGCGGTTAGCACAGATACGCAGTATTTT	CASSKRPVWLAVSTDTQYF
TRBV2	TRBJ2-7	13	TRBD2	.	TGTGCCAGCAGACAGCGGGGGGGATACGAGCAGTACTTC	CASRQRGGYEQYF
TRBV7-9	TRBJ2-3	15	.	once	TGTGCCAGCAGCCTAAGGACAGACAGCACAGATACGCAGTATTTT	CASSLRTDSTDTQYF
TRBV27	TRBJ2-2	14	TRBD1	few	TGTGCCAGCAGTTTTGGGACAGGCCCCGGGGAGCTGTTTTTT	CASSFGTGPGELFF
TRBV30	TRBJ2-7	15	TRBD1	.	TGTGCCTGGATTCGGGACAGGGGGAGGACCTACGAGCAGTACTTC	CAWIRDRGRTYEQYF
TRBV9	TRBJ2-7	13	TRBD1	.	TGTGCCAGCAGCGGGACAGGGCCCTACGAGCAGTACTTC	CASSGTGPYEQYF
TRBV7-8	TRBJ2-1	21	TRBD1	.	TGTGCCAGCAGCACAGAGTGGGGACAGGGGGCAATATTGGGCTCCTACAATGAGCAGTTCTTC	CASSTEWGQGAILGSYNEQFF
TRBV11-2	TRBJ2-2	17	.	.	TGTGCCAGCAGCTTAAGGGGTGGCCAAGGGAACTCCGGGGAGCTGTTTTTT	CASSLRGGQGNSGELFF
TRBV5-5	TRBJ2-2	17	TRBD1	.	TGTGCCAGCAGCCCGAGACCGGGACAGGGGGCTACCGGGGAGCTGTTTTTT	CASSPRPGQGATGELFF
TRBV10-3	TRBJ2-7	14	TRBD2	.	TGTGCCATCAGGGTAGCGGGGGACTTCTACGAGCAGTACTTC	CAIRVAGDFYEQYF
TRBV10-3	TRBJ2-5	19	TRBD2	.	TGTGCCATCAGTGGGAACCCGGGACTAGCGGGGGGGTACCAAGAGACCCAGTACTTC	CAISGNPGLAGGYQETQYF
TRBV29-1	TRBJ2-3	16	TRBD1	.	TGCAGCGTCCTGGGACAGGGGCGATCTGGCACAGATACGCAGTATTTT	CSVLGQGRSGTDTQYF
TRBV6-1	TRBJ2-6	18	TRBD2	.	TGTGCCAGCAGTGCTCGGCGACTAGCAGTGGGAGGGGCCAACGTCCTGACTTTC	CASSARRLAVGGANVLTF
TRBV5-6	TRBJ2-3	15	.	.	TGTGCCAGCAGCTTGGGAGGGCTGGGTGTTGATACGCAGTATTTT	CASSLGGLGVDTQYF
TRBV13	TRBJ2-7	15	TRBD1	.	TGTGCCAGCAGCTTAGGCCGGGACAGCCCCTACGAGCAGTACTTC	CASSLGRDSPYEQYF
TRBV6-4	TRBJ1-1	15	.	.	TGTGCCAGCAGTGCGAAGGGGGGGGCGGAAACTGAAGCTTTCTTT	CASSAKGGAETEAFF
TRBV28	TRBJ1-5	13	.	.	TGTGCCAGCAGTTTCTCCCCCAATCAGCCCCAGCATTTT	CASSFSPNQPQHF
TRBV9	TRBJ1-4	15	.	.	TGTGCCAGCAGCTCAGCCGGGTTTTCCGGTGAAAAACTGTTTTTT	CASSSAGFSGEKLFF
TRBV7-6	TRBJ1-1	13	.	.	TGTGCCAGCAGCTTATCTTATAACACTGAAGCTTTCTTT	CASSLSYNTEAFF
TRBV6-1	TRBJ2-7	15	TRBD2	few	TGTGCCAGCAGTGAAGCGCGCGGGGGTACCTACGAGCAGTACTTC	CASSEARGGTYEQYF
TRBV11-2	TRBJ1-2	16	.	few	TGTGCCAGCAGCTCACTTTTATTAACAGAGAACTATGGCTACACCTTC	CASSSLLLTENYGYTF
TRBV7-2	TRBJ1-2	14	.	.	TGTGCCAGCAGCTCTTCGACAGGCGACTATGGCTACACCTTC	CASSSSTGDYGYTF
TRBV25-1	TRBJ2-3	16	TRBD2	.	TGTGCCAGCAGTGCTACTAGCGGGAGGCTCACAGATACGCAGTATTTT	CASSATSGRLTDTQYF
TRBV11-3	TRBJ2-1	16	TRBD2	.	TGTGCCAGCAGCTCACCTACTGGGCTAGCGGGGGGGGAGCAGTTCTTC	CASSSPTGLAGGEQFF
TRBV6-6	TRBJ2-7	13	.	.	TGTGCCAGCAGTTTGGCCACAACCTACGAGCAGTACTTC	CASSLATTYEQYF
TRBV9	TRBJ1-3	12	.	.	TGTGCCAGCAGCTCGCTAGGAAACACCATATATTTT	CASSSLGNTIYF
TRBV4-1	TRBJ1-2	14	.	.	TGCGCCAGCACAAATGGGGAGTTTGGCTATGGCTACACCTTC	CASTNGEFGYGYTF